This T cell receptor beta chain stems from a study of prognosis after radiotherapy for stage I lung cancer. Trimming took off 8 bases at V and 8 bases at J, with 18 bases between the two ends. CDR1 and CDR2 from the germline V gene are SGHTA and FQGTGA. The length of the CDR3 is 13 residues. The TCR beta CDR3 region was amplified from genomic DNA, with two rounds of multiplex PCR being used for the amplification. Round one of PCR was performed, and it used primers specific to each TRBV and TRBJ gene. TCRdb reanalysed the multiplex PCR reads using MiXCR and keeps one entry per CDR3 protein. The sample lists about 28,000 distinct CDR3 sequences, around 46% occurring once. This clonotype was recorded at least ten times.

This chain joins TRBV7-3 and TRBJ1-1; D unclear. Here the sequenced sample was PBMCs, taken before or after stereotactic body radiation therapy (not recorded which). The source of this sequence is a donor aged 50 or older with non-small cell lung cancer. CDR3 loop: CASGKDRSQEAFF. Written as DNA, the CDR3 is TGTGCCAGCGGAAAAGACCGAAGCCAAGAAGCTTTCTTT.